Included here is one TCR beta chain sequence, with context. Which antigen it targets is not known. The input lacks base qualities; no much larger clone sits a single base away. The CDR3 sequence holds 13 residues, the cysteine and phenylalanine included. Only the CDR3 portion is preserved as DNA: 39 bases, with reading frame beginning at the first base. The germline ends are 23 bases apart after V is trimmed by 7 bases and J by 16 bases. Reading the germline V gene gives CDR1 SNHLY and CDR2 FYNNEI. The sample originates from a study of response to subunit inactivated influenza vaccine (dated by TCRdb to between 2018 and 2020). Notes on the research overall: Deep quantitative profiling of the T cell receptor repertoire was used in the study to follow responses to a trivalent subunit inactivated influenza vaccine.

The library was made by RT-PCR. Sequencing took place on an Illumina HiSeq 2500. TCRdb ran its own pipeline on the public reads, namely fastp trimming at Q25 and MiXCR clone calling, and kept in-frame beta chains. Rows with a matching CDR3 protein are joined into one entry that keeps the most common DNA and genes. Across this sample there are hundreds of thousands of distinct CDR3 sequences, with under 9% seen only once. About an eighth of the sample is in the top ten clones. What the study reported, not specific to this receptor: It was suggested by the authors that each seasonal influenza vaccination may recruit only a limited number of new T cells.

The chain employs TRBV2 and TRBJ2-1; matching of 7 bases hints at TRBD2 as the D gene. This receptor was taken from a man between 50 and 70 years old who received an inactivated influenza vaccine. Donor details come from another sample of the same person, matched by shared clones. Sequencing used PBMCs from blood, obtained about 24 months after vaccination. For the CDR3, the sequence is CASTDGGGVRGFF. Here is the DNA: TGTGCCAGCACCGATGGGGGGGGCGTCCGGGGCTTCTTC.